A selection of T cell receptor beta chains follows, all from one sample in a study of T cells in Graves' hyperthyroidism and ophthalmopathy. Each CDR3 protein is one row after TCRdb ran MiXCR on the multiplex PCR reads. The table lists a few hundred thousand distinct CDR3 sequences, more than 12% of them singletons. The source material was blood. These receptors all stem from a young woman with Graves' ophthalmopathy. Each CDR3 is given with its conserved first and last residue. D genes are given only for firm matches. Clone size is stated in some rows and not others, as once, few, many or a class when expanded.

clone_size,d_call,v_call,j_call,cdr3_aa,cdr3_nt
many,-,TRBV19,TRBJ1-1,CASSTIRRTEAFF,TGTGCCAGTAGTACCATAAGGAGAACTGAAGCTTTCTTT
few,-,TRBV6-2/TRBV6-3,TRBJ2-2,CASSMSSGELFF,TGTGCCAGCAGTATGTCGTCCGGGGAGCTGTTTTTT
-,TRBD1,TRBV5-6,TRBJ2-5,CASSLRTGITRETQYF,TGTGCCAGCAGCTTGCGGACAGGGATCACCAGGGAGACCCAGTACTTC
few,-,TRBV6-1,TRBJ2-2,CASRSGRYTGELFF,TGTGCCAGCAGGAGCGGAAGGTATACCGGGGAGCTGTTTTTT
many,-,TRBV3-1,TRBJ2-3,CASSLRDFTDTQYF,TGTGCCAGCAGCCTGAGGGACTTCACAGATACGCAGTATTTT
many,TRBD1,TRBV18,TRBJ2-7,CASSTGTGTPYEQYF,TGTGCCAGCTCAACCGGGACAGGGACTCCCTACGAGCAGTACTTC
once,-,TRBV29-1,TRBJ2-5,CSVIRDQTQYF,TGCAGCGTCATACGAGACCAGACCCAGTACTTC
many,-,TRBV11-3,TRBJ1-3,CASSLDLATSGGNTIYF,TGTGCCAGCAGCTTAGATTTGGCGACATCGGGTGGAAACACCATATATTTT
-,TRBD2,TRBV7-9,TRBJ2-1,CASSPGGGRRGYNEQFF,TGTGCCAGCAGCCCCGGGGGGGGACGGAGGGGGTACAATGAGCAGTTCTTC
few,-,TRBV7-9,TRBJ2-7,CASSFRDQLGVSEQYF,TGTGCCAGCAGCTTTCGGGACCAACTAGGTGTATCCGAGCAGTACTTC
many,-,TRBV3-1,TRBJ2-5,CASSQGIKGPQETQYF,TGTGCCAGCAGCCAAGGAATAAAGGGGCCCCAAGAGACCCAGTACTTC
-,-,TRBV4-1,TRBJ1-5,CASSRGAGALSQHF,TGCGCCAGCAGTCGGGGGGCAGGGGCTCTGAGCCAGCATTTT
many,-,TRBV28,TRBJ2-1,CASRPLRGSSYNEQFF,TGTGCCAGCAGACCTCTTCGGGGGAGCTCCTACAATGAGCAGTTCTTC
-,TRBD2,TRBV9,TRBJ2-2,CASSVRGKELFF,TGTGCCAGCAGCGTGCGGGGGAAGGAGCTGTTTTTT
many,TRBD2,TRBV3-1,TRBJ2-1,CASSQRLAGFYNEQFF,TGTGCCAGCAGCCAGCGTCTAGCGGGGTTCTACAATGAGCAGTTCTTC
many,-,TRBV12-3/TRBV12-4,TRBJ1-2,CASSRRDYNYGYTF,TGTGCCAGCAGTAGGAGGGACTATAACTATGGCTACACCTTC
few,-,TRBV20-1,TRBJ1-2,CSAMSGITNYGYTF,TGCAGTGCTATGAGCGGCATAACTAACTATGGCTACACCTTC
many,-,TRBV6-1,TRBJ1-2,CASSRRQAYGYTF,TGTGCCAGCAGTCGGAGACAAGCCTATGGCTACACCTTC
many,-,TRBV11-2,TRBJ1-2,CASSLEWVNYGYTF,TGTGCCAGCAGCTTAGAATGGGTCAACTATGGCTACACCTTC
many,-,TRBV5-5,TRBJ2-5,CASSEAGRIQETQYF,TGTGCCAGCAGCGAGGCGGGACGGATCCAAGAGACCCAGTACTTC
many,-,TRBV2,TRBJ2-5,CASSEDGETQYF,TGTGCCAGCAGTGAAGACGGAGAGACCCAGTACTTC
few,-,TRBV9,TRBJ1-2,CASSVRRDGNYGYTF,TGTGCCAGCAGCGTCCGCCGAGACGGTAACTATGGCTACACCTTC
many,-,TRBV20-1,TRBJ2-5,CSGGLQGTKETQYF,TGCAGTGGGGGACTTCAGGGGACAAAAGAGACCCAGTACTTC
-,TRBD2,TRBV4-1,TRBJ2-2,CASSQGAAGGATGELFF,TGCGCCAGCAGCCAGGGGGCAGCGGGGGGAGCTACCGGGGAGCTGTTTTTT